These 4 T cell receptor beta chains were all obtained from the same sample, sequenced in a study of shared clonotypes between healthy human individuals. Using immunoSEQ multiplex PCR, the repertoire was profiled, and TCRdb retains in-frame clones only, with some absent. This sample yields about 1 million clones, of which 70% to 80% are seen a single time; under 0.6% belongs to the top ten. The specimen was memory CD4+ T cells from PBMCs. Regarding subset: CD45RA-negative fraction. The receptors were sampled from a man younger than 35 in good health. Some clones in this sample may be carry-over from other donors' samples.

This clone was seen a few times. V usage is TRBV5-1 and J usage is TRBJ1-2, with D tentatively TRBD1 (5 bases). This CDR3 spans 15 amino acids. The germline V gene has CDR1 SGHRS and CDR2 YFSETQ. V lost 0 bases and J lost 2, with 11 bases in between. DNA for the CDR3: TGCGCCAGCAGCTTGGCTGCCAGGGAAAACTATGGCTACACCTTC. Residues: CASSLAARENYGYTF.

The chain carries TRBV7-3 and TRBJ2-7; the match to TRBD1 covers 8 bases. V shed 5 bases and J 3 bases; nucleotides not matched to a gene: 9. This CDR3 spans 15 amino acids. Germline CDR1 and CDR2: SGHTA and FQGTGA. CDR3 loop: CASSRATGVYYEQYF. The CDR3 nucleotides read TGTGCCAGCAGCCGGGCGACAGGGGTGTACTACGAGCAGTACTTC.

This clone appeared a few times. The chain recombines TRBV7-9 with TRBJ2-2, with D maybe TRBD1 (6 bases). The CDR3 length is 13 residues. Germline CDR1 is SEHNR and CDR2 is FQNEAQ (reference sequence). The V end lost 5 bases, the J end lost 5 bases, and 9 bases lay between the germline ends. CDR3 sequence reads: CASSTQGTGELFF. The CDR3 nucleotides read TGTGCCAGCAGCACCCAGGGGACCGGGGAGCTGTTTTTT. Combining the CDR3 with reference TRBV7-9 and TRBJ2-2 gives the whole variable domain DTGVSQNPRHKITKRGQNVTFRCDPISEHNRLYWYRQTLGQGPEFLTYFQNEAQLEKSRLLSDRFSAERPKGSFSTLEIQRTEQGDSAMYLCASSTQGTGELFFGEGSRLTVL.

The CDR3 here is CASSYRGPFGAFF. In DNA, the CDR3 is TGTGCCAGCAGTTACAGGGGGCCCTTCGGAGCTTTCTTT. V and J are TRBV6-5 and TRBJ1-1; TRBD1 agrees at 7 bases. There are 13 residues in the CDR3. V gave up 2 bases and J gave up 10 bases; unmatched junction bases: 7. The germline CDR1 and CDR2 sequences are MNHEY and SVGAGI.